This T cell receptor (beta chain) was recovered during a study of T cells after yellow fever vaccination. Study-wide background: Fractions low in cell number were prepared with SMART-Seq v4 Ultra Low Input.

Study-wide findings and caveats: Clonotypes appearing in both CD4 and CD8 compartments existed, and their share was small. A large majority of primary-vaccination clones showed up again after the booster (approximately 96% CD4, about 90% CD8). Secondary responses were weaker yet peaked faster, day 5 versus 15.

This clonotype was counted ten times or more. Its antigen is as yet unknown. Each CDR3 protein is one row after TCRdb ran MiXCR on the 5' RACE reads. The sample has 250,000 or so distinct CDR3 sequences, more than 6.5% seen once. The CDR3 is made up of 16 amino acids. V gave up 6 bases and J gave up 0 bases, with 17 bases separating them. The germline CDR1 and CDR2 sequences are SGHAT and FQNNGV. The TCR comes from a young man who received the YFV17D yellow fever vaccine. The source material was CD4+ T cells sorted from PBMCs, sampled on the day of the yellow fever booster vaccination. J is TRBJ1-1 and V is TRBV11-2; D remains unclear. Written as DNA, the CDR3 is TGTGCCAGCAGGATAAGGATAGGAGCTATGAACACTGAAGCTTTCTTT. Protein sequence: CASRIRIGAMNTEAFF.